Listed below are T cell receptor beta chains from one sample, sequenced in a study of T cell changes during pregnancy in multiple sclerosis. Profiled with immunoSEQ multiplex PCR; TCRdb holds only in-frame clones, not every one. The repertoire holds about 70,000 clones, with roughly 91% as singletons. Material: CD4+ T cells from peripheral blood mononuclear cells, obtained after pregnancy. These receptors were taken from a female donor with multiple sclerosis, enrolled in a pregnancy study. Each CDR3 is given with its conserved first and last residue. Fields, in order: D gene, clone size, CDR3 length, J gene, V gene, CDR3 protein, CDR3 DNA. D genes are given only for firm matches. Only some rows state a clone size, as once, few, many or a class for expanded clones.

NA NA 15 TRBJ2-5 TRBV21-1 CASSGLEEGQETQYF TGTGCCAGCAGCGGCCTGGAGGAGGGACAAGAGACCCAGTACTTC
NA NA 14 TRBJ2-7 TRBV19 CATKDGGPLLEQYF TGTGCCACCAAGGACGGGGGACCCCTCCTCGAGCAGTACTTC
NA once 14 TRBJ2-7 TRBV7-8 CASSFATGSYEQYF TGTGCCAGCAGCTTCGCGACAGGCTCCTACGAGCAGTACTTC
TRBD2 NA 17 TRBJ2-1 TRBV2 CASSYSGLAGVYNEQFF TGTGCCAGCAGTTACAGCGGACTAGCGGGAGTTTACAATGAGCAGTTCTTC
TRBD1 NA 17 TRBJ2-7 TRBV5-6 CASSLVGAGGFSYEQYF TGTGCCAGCAGCTTGGTGGGCGCAGGGGGCTTCTCCTACGAGCAGTACTTC
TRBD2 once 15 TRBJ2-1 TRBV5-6 CASSPRTSGDNEQFF TGTGCCAGCAGCCCACGGACTAGCGGGGACAATGAGCAGTTCTTC
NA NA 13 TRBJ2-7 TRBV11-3 CASSLFSDHEQYF TGTGCCAGCAGCTTATTCAGCGACCACGAGCAGTACTTC
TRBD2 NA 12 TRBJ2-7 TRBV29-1 CSVELAGDEQYF TGCAGCGTGGAATTAGCGGGAGACGAGCAGTACTTC
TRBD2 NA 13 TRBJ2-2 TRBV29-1 CSGVAGGAGELFF TGCAGCGGCGTAGCGGGAGGGGCCGGGGAGCTGTTTTTT
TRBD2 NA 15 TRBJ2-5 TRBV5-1 CASSLAGGEQETQYF TGCGCCAGCAGCTTAGCGGGAGGTGAACAAGAGACCCAGTACTTC
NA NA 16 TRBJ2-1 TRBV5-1 CASSLGPLDGENEQFF TGCGCCAGCAGCTTGGGACCCCTAGACGGGGAAAATGAGCAGTTCTTC
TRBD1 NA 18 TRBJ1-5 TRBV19 CASSRDRGGNYSNQPQHF TGTGCCAGTAGTAGGGACAGGGGCGGTAATTATAGCAATCAGCCCCAGCATTTT
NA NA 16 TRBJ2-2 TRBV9 CASSAPGGTNTGELFF TGTGCCAGCAGCGCCCCCGGAGGGACGAACACCGGGGAGCTGTTTTTT
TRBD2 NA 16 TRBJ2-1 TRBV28 CASSFLEGGPGDEQFF TGTGCCAGCAGTTTCCTTGAGGGAGGGCCGGGCGATGAGCAGTTCTTC
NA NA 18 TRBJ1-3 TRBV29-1 CSVEFKQVGGGSGNTIYF TGCAGCGTTGAGTTTAAACAGGTGGGCGGCGGCTCTGGAAACACCATATATTTT
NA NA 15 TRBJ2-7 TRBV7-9 CASVLTTGLGYEQYF TGTGCCTCCGTATTAACGACAGGTCTGGGATACGAGCAGTACTTC
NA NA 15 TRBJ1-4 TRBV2 CASTRQLATNEKLFF TGTGCCAGCACTCGACAGCTTGCAACTAATGAAAAACTGTTTTTT
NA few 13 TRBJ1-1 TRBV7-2 CASSSRGDTEAFF TGTGCCAGCAGCTCAAGGGGCGATACTGAAGCTTTCTTT
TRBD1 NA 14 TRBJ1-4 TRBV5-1 CASSLGTVDEKLFF TGCGCCAGCAGCCTCGGGACAGTTGACGAAAAACTGTTTTTT
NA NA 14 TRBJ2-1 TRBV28 CASSAGTTYNEQFF TGTGCCAGCAGTGCCGGGACAACTTACAATGAGCAGTTCTTC
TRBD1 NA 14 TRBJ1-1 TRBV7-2 CASSLDRGPTEAFF TGTGCCAGCAGCTTAGACAGGGGGCCCACTGAAGCTTTCTTT
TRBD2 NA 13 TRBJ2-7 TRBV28 CASITSGRYEQYF TGTGCCAGCATAACTAGCGGGAGATACGAGCAGTACTTC
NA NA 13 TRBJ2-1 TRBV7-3 CASSLPPSAEQFF TGTGCCAGCAGCTTACCCCCCAGCGCTGAGCAGTTCTTC
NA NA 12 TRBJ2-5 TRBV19 CASSNRQETQYF TGTGCCAGTAGTAACAGGCAAGAGACCCAGTACTTC
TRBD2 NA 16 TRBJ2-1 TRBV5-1 CASSDLLAGAINEQFF TGCGCCAGCAGCGATCTTTTAGCGGGGGCCATCAATGAGCAGTTCTTC
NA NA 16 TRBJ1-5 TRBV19 CASSQGWGDSNQPQHF TGTGCCAGTAGTCAAGGGTGGGGGGATAGCAATCAGCCCCAGCATTTT
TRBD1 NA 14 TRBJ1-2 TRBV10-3 CAISESWTGEGYTF TGTGCCATCAGTGAGTCCTGGACAGGGGAAGGCTACACCTTC
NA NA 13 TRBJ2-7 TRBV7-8 CASSSRMRDEQYF TGTGCCAGCAGCTCGAGGATGCGGGACGAGCAGTACTTC
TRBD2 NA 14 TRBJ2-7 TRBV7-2 CASRKAGVPYEQYF TGTGCCAGCAGGAAAGCGGGAGTCCCCTACGAGCAGTACTTC
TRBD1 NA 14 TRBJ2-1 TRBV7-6 CASSPVGYRGLQFF TGTGCCAGCAGCCCAGTAGGATATAGGGGGCTTCAGTTCTTC